One and the same sample provided the 29 T cell receptor beta chains below, sequenced in a study of shared T cell receptors in the human thymus. Clones were read by immunoSEQ multiplex PCR, and TCRdb kept only the in-frame ones, dropping some. The sample includes some 700,000 clones, around 85% of them seen just once. The same data also went into a second study, on human thymus T cells.

Sequenced material: thymocytes. These receptors originate from a girl under three years old with a congenital heart defect.

The chain carries TRBV12-5 and TRBJ1-6; TRBD1 aligns across 7 bases. The ends lost 0 bases at V and 5 bases at J; junction bases unmatched: 1. This CDR3 spans 15 amino acids. Germline V gene lookup returns CDR1 LGHNT and CDR2 FRNRAP. CDR3 loop: CASGLVTGDNSPLHF. In nucleotides, the CDR3 is TGTGCTAGTGGTTTGGTAACAGGGGATAATTCACCCCTCCACTTT.

The chain links TRBV28 to TRBJ1-1; TRBD1 is a possible D gene (5 bases). This CDR3 region has 13 residues. V was trimmed by 5 bases and J by 0 bases, leaving 7 bases between them. CDR1 and CDR2 from the germline V gene are MDHEN and SYDVKM. CDR3 amino acids: CASSGRVNTEAFF. As DNA, the CDR3 is TGTGCCAGCAGTGGCAGGGTGAACACTGAAGCTTTCTTT. The variable domain in full, with the rest retrieved from reference TRBV28 and TRBJ1-1, is DVKVTQSSRYLVKRTGEKVFLECVQDMDHENMFWYRQDPGLGLRLIYFSYDVKMKEKGDIPEGYSVSREKKERFSLILESASTNQTSMYLCASSGRVNTEAFFGQGTRLTVV.

V is TRBV6-1 and J is TRBJ1-4, with a possible D match to TRBD1 (6 bases). The CDR3 length is 13 residues. In germline, CDR1 is MNHNS, CDR2 SASEGT. V lost 10 bases and J 6 bases, leaving 15 bases between the germline ends. CDR3 in amino acids: CANSGEGDEKLFF. As DNA, the CDR3 is TGTGCCAACTCCGGCGAGGGGGATGAAAAACTGTTTTTT.

CDR3 residues: CASSPGGGRGEQYF. In DNA form, the CDR3 reads TGTGCCAGCAGTCCTGGGGGGGGCAGGGGCGAGCAGTACTTC. The chain employs TRBV2 and TRBJ2-7; tentatively, D is TRBD2 (7 bases). Between the trimmed V and J ends, which lost 5 bases and 6 bases, there was a span of 17 bases. CDR1 and CDR2 (germline): SNHLY, FYNNEI. CDR3 length equals 14 residues. Combining the CDR3 with reference TRBV2 and TRBJ2-7 gives the whole variable domain EPEVTQTPSHQVTQMGQEVILRCVPISNHLYFYWYRQILGQKVEFLVSFYNNEISEKSEIFDDQFSVERPDGSNFTLKIRSTKLEDSAMYFCASSPGGGRGEQYFGPGTRLTVT.

This sequence joins TRBV6-5 and TRBJ1-1; 7 bases fit TRBD1. The trim removed 4 bases at V and 2 bases at J, leaving 7 bases unmatched. This CDR3 comprises 15 residues. Per the germline V gene, CDR1 is MNHEY and CDR2 is SVGAGI. The CDR3 region is CASSSDRDVNTEAFF. CDR3 nucleotide sequence: TGTGCCAGCAGTTCCGACAGGGACGTAAACACTGAAGCTTTCTTT.

The V call is TRBV28, the J call TRBJ1-1; D remains ambiguous. The length of the CDR3 is 14 residues. From germline, CDR1 is MDHEN and CDR2 SYDVKM. Trimming cost V 3 bases and J 1 base, with 9 bases left between them. The CDR3 reads CASSFEGPNTEAFF. The CDR3 nucleotides are TGTGCCAGCAGTTTCGAGGGCCCGAACACTGAAGCTTTCTTT.

The rearrangement links TRBV5-8 to TRBJ1-1, with D unresolved. CDR1 and CDR2 (germline): SGHTS, YDEGEE. This CDR3 is 13 amino acids long. V gave up 6 bases and J gave up 8 bases, with 17 bases separating them. The CDR3 nucleotides are TGTGCCAGCACCACGGGGAGACCCCGCGAAGCTTTCTTT. This encodes CASTTGRPREAFF.

This sequence joins TRBV5-6 and TRBJ1-3, with 8 bases lining up with TRBD1. The J segment lost 8 bases and the V segment lost 4 bases, leaving 5 bases of the junction unmatched. The V gene's germline CDR1 is SGHDT and CDR2 YYEEEE. This CDR3 region has 13 residues. The CDR3 DNA is TGTGCCAGCAGCGCACAGGGGGAAGACACCATATATTTT. Protein product: CASSAQGEDTIYF.

This clone showed up just once. This rearrangement joins TRBV14 to TRBJ2-1; possible D gene TRBD1, 6 bases. This CDR3 has 19 residues. The germline gives CDR1 SGHDN, CDR2 FVKESK. The germline V and J ends were trimmed by 0 bases and 7 bases, with 25 bases remaining between them. Here the CDR3 reads CASSQDLDTGTRGVNEQFF. DNA for the CDR3: TGTGCCAGCAGCCAAGATCTTGACACCGGGACAAGGGGAGTTAATGAGCAGTTCTTC.

The chain recombines TRBV7-9 with TRBJ1-1, with TRBD1 as a possible D gene (6 bases). The germline V gene encodes CDR1 SEHNR and CDR2 FQNEAQ (reference sequence). Deletions cut 4 bases from V and 3 bases from J, with 21 bases between. This CDR3 is 17 amino acids long. This CDR3 is CASSSPSAQGSYTEAFF. The CDR3 nucleotides are TGTGCCAGCAGCTCCCCCAGCGCACAGGGTTCATACACTGAAGCTTTCTTT.

In DNA, the CDR3 is TGTGCCAGCAGCCAAGTTGTGGGGCGGAACACTGAAGCTTTCTTT. Translated, it gives CASSQVVGRNTEAFF. V usage is TRBV14 and J usage is TRBJ1-1; D is perhaps TRBD1 (5 bases). The V and J ends lost 1 base and 1 base respectively, with 10 bases between them. The CDR3 loop spans 15 amino acids. The V gene's germline CDR1 is SGHDN and CDR2 FVKESK.

The chain links TRBV6-6 to TRBJ2-7, with 11 bases identical to TRBD2. Losses at the gene ends were 2 bases for V and 5 bases for J; bases not matched to a gene: 8. The CDR3 runs to 16 residues. Germline CDR1 and CDR2: MNHNY and SVGAGI (reference sequence). The CDR3 sequence: CASSYGSSGGLHEQYF. In DNA form, the CDR3 reads TGTGCCAGCAGTTACGGTTCTAGCGGGGGGTTGCACGAGCAGTACTTC.

To note about this clone: Other DNA sequences of this sample code for an identical CDR3. The chain joins TRBV6-6 to TRBJ2-5; no clear D gene. Trimming shortened V by 0 bases and J by 4 bases, and 3 bases separated the two germline ends. Per germline, CDR1 MNHNY and CDR2 SVGAGI (reference sequence). The CDR3 loop spans 12 amino acids. CDR3 nucleotides: TGTGCCAGCAGTTACTCGAGAGAGACCCAGTACTTC. This codes for CASSYSRETQYF.

The genes are TRBV19 and TRBJ1-5; unclear D gene. The CDR3 is 12 residues long. The germline CDR1 and CDR2 sequences are LNHDA and SQIVND (reference sequence). V was shortened by 10 bases and J by 9 bases, with 16 bases between the two germline ends. CDR3 nucleotides: TGTGCCACCGCGACGGGGAAAGGGCCCCAGCATTTT. Translating gives CATATGKGPQHF.

The DNA for the CDR3 is TGCGCCAGCAGTGAGGGTAGGGGGAGGGCTGAAGCTTTCTTT. It is translated as CASSEGRGRAEAFF. The chain employs TRBV10-1 and TRBJ1-1, with TRBD1 as a possible D gene (6 bases). V lost 2 bases to trimming and J lost 6 bases, with 13 bases between them. CDR3 size: 14 residues. Per germline, CDR1 WNHNN and CDR2 SYGVQD (reference sequence).

The chain links TRBV7-9 to TRBJ2-3; possible D gene TRBD1, 5 bases. V shed 11 bases and J shed 2 bases, with 14 bases lying between them. The length of the CDR3 is 13 residues. CDR1 and CDR2 (germline): SEHNR, FQNEAQ (reference sequence). CDR3 in amino acids: CAHRSRDTDTQYF. The CDR3 DNA sequence: TGTGCCCACCGTTCCAGGGACACAGATACGCAGTATTTT.

This clone was counted between two and nine times. The chain links TRBV20-1 to TRBJ2-1; no firm D call. Deletions cut 2 bases from V and 9 bases from J, with 8 bases between. CDR1 DFQATT and CDR2 SNEGSKA come from the germline V gene (reference sequence). This CDR3 has 11 amino acids. For the CDR3, the DNA is TGCAGTGCTAGAAACTCTAGTGAGCAGTTCTTC. It codes for CSARNSSEQFF.

This clone was seen a handful of times. The CDR3 nucleotides are TGTGCCAGCTGGGGGACTAGCGGCACGAACACCGGGGAGCTGTTTTTT. Its translation is CASWGTSGTNTGELFF. The rearrangement uses TRBV19 and TRBJ2-2, with TRBD2 identical over 11 bases. With V trimmed by 9 bases and J by 0 bases, 6 bases remained unmatched. Germline V gene sequence: CDR1 LNHDA, CDR2 SQIVND (reference sequence). The CDR3 is 16 residues long. The variable domain in full, with the rest retrieved from reference TRBV19 and TRBJ2-2, is DGGITQSPKYLFRKEGQNVTLSCEQNLNHDAMYWYRQDPGQGLRLIYYSQIVNDFQKGDIAEGYSVSREKKESFPLTVTSAQKNPTAFYLCASWGTSGTNTGELFFGEGSRLTVL.

This clone has more than one count but fewer than ten. This CDR3 is CAISESSVRINEQFF. The DNA of the CDR3 is TGTGCCATCAGTGAGTCGAGTGTCCGAATCAATGAGCAGTTCTTC. This chain connects TRBV10-3 to TRBJ2-1; D is ambiguous. Trimming removed 0 bases at V and 6 bases at J, with 12 bases between. This CDR3 has 15 residues. Germline V lookup: CDR1 ENHRY, CDR2 SYGVKD.

This chain connects TRBV28 to TRBJ2-3; maybe TRBD1 (6 bases). The germline V and J ends were trimmed by 4 bases and 3 bases, with 11 bases remaining between them. CDR1 and CDR2 (germline): MDHEN, SYDVKM. The CDR3 runs 14 residues. CDR3 in DNA: TGTGCCAGCAGTTACTGGGACAAGACAGATACGCAGTATTTT. Its translation: CASSYWDKTDTQYF. The variable domain in full, completed from reference TRBV28 and TRBJ2-3, reads DVKVTQSSRYLVKRTGEKVFLECVQDMDHENMFWYRQDPGLGLRLIYFSYDVKMKEKGDIPEGYSVSREKKERFSLILESASTNQTSMYLCASSYWDKTDTQYFGPGTRLTVL.

This clone occurred once. The V and J genes are TRBV6-5 and TRBJ1-1, with unresolved D. V lost 5 bases to trimming and J lost 1 base, with 11 bases between them. Germline assignment: CDR1 MNHEY and CDR2 SVGAGI. CDR3 length: 14 residues. The CDR3 sequence is CASSPGSRNTEAFF. The CDR3 coding sequence is TGTGCCAGCAGTCCGGGGTCGAGGAACACTGAAGCTTTCTTT.

The rearrangement joins TRBV5-1 to TRBJ2-7; D gene ambiguous. This CDR3 region has 16 residues. V was trimmed by 0 bases and J by 0 bases, leaving 13 bases between them. Germline V CDR1 and CDR2: SGHRS, YFSETQ. The CDR3 sequence is CASSLAQTQVSYEQYF. In DNA form, the CDR3 reads TGCGCCAGCAGCTTGGCCCAAACCCAGGTCTCCTACGAGCAGTACTTC.

V and J are TRBV6-5 and TRBJ1-2; D is possibly TRBD1 (5 bases). Germline CDR1 MNHEY, CDR2 SVGAGI. Trimming removed 6 bases from V and 2 bases from J, with 16 bases in between. The CDR3 runs to 15 residues. This CDR3 reads CASRPSSGLNYGYTF. The CDR3 region has the DNA TGTGCCAGCAGACCCTCCTCGGGACTGAACTATGGCTACACCTTC.

The chain is built from TRBV27 and TRBJ1-6; 8 bases align to TRBD1. This CDR3 is built from 12 residues. Trimming took 5 bases from V and 12 from J; bases not matched to a gene: 3. CDR1 is MNHEY and CDR2 is SMNVEV in the germline V gene (reference sequence). In nucleotides, the CDR3 is TGTGCCAGCAGTCGCACAGGGGGACCCCTCCACTTT. This gives the protein CASSRTGGPLHF.

This sequence joins TRBV27 and TRBJ1-2; 11 bases align to TRBD1. The CDR3 is 13 amino acids. Germline values: CDR1 MNHEY, CDR2 SMNVEV (reference sequence). The J segment lost 6 bases and the V segment lost 6 bases, leaving 3 bases of the junction unmatched. The CDR3 DNA sequence: TGTGCCAGCAGGGACAGGGGGCGTCATGGCTACACCTTC. Protein: CASRDRGRHGYTF.

The V and J genes are TRBV6-5 and TRBJ1-4; 7 positions match TRBD1. Germline values: CDR1 MNHEY, CDR2 SVGAGI. Trimming at V came to 4 bases and at J to 8 bases, leaving 7 bases not matched to a gene. The CDR3 is 14 residues long. CDR3 sequence: CASSLTGRGEKLFF. The CDR3 nucleotides are TGTGCCAGCAGTTTGACAGGGAGAGGAGAAAAACTGTTTTTT.

The chain couples TRBV4-1 to TRBJ1-2; D perhaps matches TRBD1 (6 bases). Germline V gives CDR1 MGHRA, CDR2 YSYEKL. The CDR3 length is 20 residues. V was clipped by 2 bases and J by 1 base, with 26 bases between them. CDR3 sequence: CASSQPIPPDSYDLNYGYTF. Here the CDR3 DNA reads TGCGCCAGCAGCCAACCTATACCTCCGGACAGCTATGATCTTAACTATGGCTACACCTTC.

The chain is built from TRBV27 and TRBJ2-3; 8 bases match TRBD1. V dropped 11 bases and J dropped 0; count of bases not matched to a gene: 13. Germline CDR1 reads MNHEY; CDR2 reads SMNVEV (reference sequence). CDR3 length equals 16 residues. The CDR3 region is CASGISDRESTDTQYF. DNA for the CDR3: TGTGCCTCAGGGATTTCGGACAGGGAGAGCACAGATACGCAGTATTTT.

The chain has TRBV5-1 and TRBJ2-7, with 7 bases that match TRBD2. V dropped 3 bases and J dropped 6; count of bases not matched to a gene: 6. The CDR3 is 13 amino acids. The V gene's germline CDR1 is SGHRS and CDR2 YFSETQ. CDR3 bases: TGCGCCAGCAGCTCAAACCCGGGAGGCGAGCAGTACTTC. Encoded protein: CASSSNPGGEQYF.